Each of the 19 T cell receptor beta chains below was sequenced from the same sample in a study of blood T cells in healthy people across ages (dated by TCRdb to 2014 to 2015). Library preparation employed 5' RACE. Sequencing was performed on an Illumina HiSeq 2500. A second roughly 7 to 12 cycle PCR used a sample-barcoded 5' primer and a J-beta primer mix. Clones were called with MiXCR by TCRdb after fastp trimmed the public reads at Q25, and only in-frame beta chains were retained. Every CDR3 protein is listed once, alongside the most common genes and DNA of its rows. This sample is represented by 780,000 or so distinct CDR3 sequences; around 50% of them were singletons. Together, the top ten hold roughly 25% of the sample. Input material: blood. The receptors originated from a man aged 35-49 years in good health.

V and J are TRBV6-6 and TRBJ2-3, with 7 bases identical to TRBD2. This CDR3 is 14 amino acids long. Trimming at V came to 3 bases and at J to 8 bases, leaving 8 bases not matched to a gene. Germline lookup yields CDR1 MNHNY and CDR2 SVGAGI (reference sequence). Written as DNA, the CDR3 is TGTGCCAGCAGTTATGGGGCGTCGGGGGGTACGCAGTATTTT. Encoded protein: CASSYGASGGTQYF.

The chain combines TRBV30 with TRBJ1-1; 9 nucleotides match TRBD1. CDR3 length: 12 amino acids. Germline V gene lookup returns CDR1 GTSNPN and CDR2 SVGIG (reference sequence). V lost 8 bases to trimming and J lost 5 bases; unmatched junction nucleotides: 6. This chain's CDR3 is CARDRDGTEAFF. The CDR3 nucleotides are TGTGCCCGGGACAGGGATGGGACTGAAGCTTTCTTT.

As regards this clonotype: This could be a read error, since a much larger clone is one nucleotide away. The chain uses TRBV4-1 and TRBJ2-5, with TRBD2 identical over 7 bases. The tail of the sequence fits TRBJ2-7 better, so the J call may be wrong. This CDR3 spans 16 amino acids. In germline, CDR1 is MGHRA, CDR2 YSYEKL. The CDR3 protein is CASSQGGRAGNYEQYF. CDR3 in DNA: TGCGCCAGCAGCCAAGGGGGACGAGCGGGAAACTACGAGCAGTACTTC.

V and J are TRBV15 and TRBJ2-7, with 8 bases that match TRBD2. Germline V gives CDR1 LNHNV, CDR2 YYDKDF (reference sequence). V was pared by 5 bases and J by 2 bases, with 11 bases of the junction left unmatched. The CDR3 sequence is 16 residues long. In DNA form, the CDR3 reads TGTGCCACCAGCGGCCTAAGCGGGAGTCCACCCTACGAGCAGTACTTC. Encoded protein: CATSGLSGSPPYEQYF.

The gene calls are TRBV4-1 and TRBJ2-4; D is ambiguous. The tail of the sequence fits TRBJ2-5 better, so the J call may be wrong. CDR3 length: 15 residues. Germline lookup yields CDR1 MGHRA and CDR2 YSYEKL. This CDR3 reads CASSQFRTLGETQYF. CDR3 in DNA: TGCGCCAGCAGCCAATTTCGTACCCTGGGGGAGACCCAGTACTTC.

The rearrangement joins TRBV12-3 or TRBV12-4 to TRBJ1-2, with 10 bases fitting TRBD1. This CDR3 is built from 14 residues. V shed 1 base and J 5 bases; nucleotides not matched to a gene: 1. The CDR3 reads CASSLVDRGYGYTF. CDR3 DNA sequence: TGTGCCAGCAGTTTAGTGGACAGGGGGTATGGCTACACCTTC.

V is TRBV28 and J is TRBJ2-1; D not certain. Germline V gene sequence: CDR1 MDHEN, CDR2 SYDVKM. The CDR3 runs 14 residues. The V end lost 10 bases, the J end lost 5 bases, and 18 bases lay between the germline ends. The CDR3 coding sequence is TGTGCCACCAAAGGCCGTATAGTCGACAATGAGCAGTTCTTC. This sequence encodes CATKGRIVDNEQFF.

The chain has TRBV3-1 and TRBJ2-7, with a weak D call TRBD1 (6 bases). The CDR3 is 15 amino acids. Germline V CDR1 and CDR2: LGHDT, YNNKEL (reference sequence). V was trimmed by 1 base and J by 5 bases, leaving 15 bases between them. The CDR3 sequence is CASSQGLLRGNEQYF. The DNA of the CDR3 is TGTGCCAGCAGCCAAGGACTCTTAAGGGGGAACGAGCAGTACTTC.

This rearrangement joins TRBV7-9 to TRBJ2-7, with D tentatively TRBD1 (5 bases). Per germline, CDR1 SEHNR and CDR2 FQNEAQ (reference sequence). CDR3 size: 13 residues. V shed 5 bases and J shed 2 bases, with 10 bases lying between them. The CDR3 DNA is TGTGCCAGCAGCGTAAAAGGGGCCTACGAGCAGTACTTC. Protein: CASSVKGAYEQYF.

This clonotype was counted between two and nine times. This sequence joins TRBV3-1 and TRBJ2-3; 11 bases agree with TRBD2. The CDR3 is 19 residues long. From germline, CDR1 is LGHDT and CDR2 YNNKEL (reference sequence). V lost 3 bases to trimming and J lost 0 bases; unmatched junction nucleotides: 11. CDR3 sequence: CASSHYEATSGTSTDTQYF. The CDR3 nucleotides are TGTGCCAGCAGCCACTACGAAGCGACTAGCGGGACAAGCACAGATACGCAGTATTTT.

The chain combines TRBV9 with TRBJ2-2, with 8 bases matching TRBD2. The CDR3 has 16 amino acids. CDR1 SGDLS and CDR2 YYNGEE come from the germline V gene. The V gene end was trimmed by 0 bases and the J gene end by 4 bases; junction bases not matched to a gene: 5. DNA for the CDR3: TGTGCCAGCAGCGTAGCGGGTCGGGGGGGCACCGGGGAGCTGTTTTTT. It yields the protein CASSVAGRGGTGELFF. Full variable domain (remainder filled in from reference TRBV9 and TRBJ2-2): DSGVTQTPKHLITATGQRVTLRCSPRSGDLSVYWYQQSLDQGLQFLIQYYNGEERAKGNILERFSAQQFPDLHSELNLSSLELGDSALYFCASSVAGRGGTGELFFGEGSRLTVL.

The chain is built from TRBV9 and TRBJ2-1; 9 bases map to TRBD2. After removal of 0 bases from V and 8 bases from J, the junction contained 9 bases not matched to a gene. The CDR3 totals 16 residues. The V gene's germline CDR1 is SGDLS and CDR2 YYNGEE. The CDR3 is CASSVAASGILYEQFF. CDR3 in DNA: TGTGCCAGCAGCGTAGCGGCTAGCGGGATCCTATATGAGCAGTTCTTC.

V gene TRBV6-2 or TRBV6-3 combines with J gene TRBJ1-2; D remains ambiguous. The CDR3 spans 16 residues. Trimming removed 0 bases from V and 4 bases from J, with 15 bases in between. The V gene's germline CDR1 is MNHEY and CDR2 SVGEGT. The CDR3, as DNA: TGTGCCAGCAGTTACTCGATTCGGGCAGCTCTCTATGGCTACACCTTC. Translation: CASSYSIRAALYGYTF.

The CDR3 spells CASSVDGGATDTQYF. CDR3 DNA: TGTGCCAGCAGCGTAGACGGCGGGGCCACAGATACGCAGTATTTT. The chain uses TRBV9 and TRBJ2-3; TRBD2 is a possible D gene (6 bases). CDR3 length: 15 residues. Between the trimmed V and J ends, which lost 0 bases and 2 bases, there was a span of 10 bases. Germline loops: CDR1 SGDLS, CDR2 YYNGEE.

V is TRBV7-2 and J is TRBJ2-7; 10 bases match TRBD1. V lost 1 base and J lost 2; bases outside the gene matches: 5. Germline V gene sequence: CDR1 SGHTA, CDR2 FQGNSA. The length of the CDR3 is 16 residues. The CDR3 region is CASSLEGTGVPYEQYF. The DNA of the CDR3 is TGTGCCAGCAGCTTAGAAGGGACAGGGGTCCCCTACGAGCAGTACTTC.

This chain connects TRBV29-1 to TRBJ2-1; D unclear. V lost 4 bases and J lost 2, with 9 bases in between. CDR1 is SQVTM and CDR2 is ANQGSEA in the germline V gene. The CDR3 has 13 residues. The CDR3 loop is CSVAHLTYNEQFF. The CDR3 DNA reads TGCAGCGTTGCCCATCTAACCTACAATGAGCAGTTCTTC.

This chain joins TRBV7-9 and TRBJ2-2; D assignment may be TRBD1 or TRBD2 (5 bases each). Germline loops: CDR1 SEHNR, CDR2 FQNEAQ (reference sequence). Trimming took 2 bases from V and 6 from J, leaving 19 bases between them. This CDR3 comprises 17 residues. CDR3 region: CASSLPIRGPEPGELFF. The CDR3 DNA reads as TGTGCCAGCAGCTTACCGATCCGGGGCCCAGAGCCCGGGGAGCTGTTTTTT. Variable domain in full (rest from reference TRBV7-9 and TRBJ2-2): DTGVSQNPRHKITKRGQNVTFRCDPISEHNRLYWYRQTLGQGPEFLTYFQNEAQLEKSRLLSDRFSAERPKGSFSTLEIQRTEQGDSAMYLCASSLPIRGPEPGELFFGEGSRLTVL.

The table lists this clonotype with a few counts. The DNA for the CDR3 is TGTGCCAGCAGTTCAGATTTAATGGAGCAGTACTTC. It is translated as CASSSDLMEQYF. The chain recombines TRBV2 with TRBJ2-7; D is unresolved. Germline values: CDR1 SNHLY, CDR2 FYNNEI. Trimming stripped 5 bases from V and 7 bases from J, with 12 bases between. The CDR3 sequence is 12 residues long.

The chain has TRBV18 and TRBJ2-3, with TRBD1 matching 7 bases. This CDR3 contains 17 residues. The V segment lost 4 bases and the J segment 0 bases; nucleotides outside the gene matches: 10. Per germline, CDR1 KGHSH and CDR2 LQKENI. In DNA form, the CDR3 reads TGTGCCAGCTCACGCTTGTACGGGACAGAGAGCACAGATACGCAGTATTTT. Translation gives CASSRLYGTESTDTQYF.